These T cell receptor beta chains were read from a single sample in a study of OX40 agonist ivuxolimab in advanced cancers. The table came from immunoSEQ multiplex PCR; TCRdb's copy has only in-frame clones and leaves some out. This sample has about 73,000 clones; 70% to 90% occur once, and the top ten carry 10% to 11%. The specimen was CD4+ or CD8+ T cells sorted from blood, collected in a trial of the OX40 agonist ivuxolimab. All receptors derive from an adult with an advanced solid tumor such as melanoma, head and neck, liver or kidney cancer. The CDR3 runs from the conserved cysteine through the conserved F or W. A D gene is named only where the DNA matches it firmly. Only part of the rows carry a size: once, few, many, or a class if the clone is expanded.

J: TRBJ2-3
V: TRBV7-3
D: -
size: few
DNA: TGTGCCAGCAGCTTATCTGGGGTATTCCCCGATACGCAGTATTTT
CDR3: CASSLSGVFPDTQYF

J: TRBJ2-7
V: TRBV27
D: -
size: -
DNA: TGTGCCAGCAGTTTTTTGCGGACCTACGAGCAGTACTTC
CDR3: CASSFLRTYEQYF

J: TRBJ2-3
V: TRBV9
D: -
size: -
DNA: TGTGCCAGCAGCGTAGGAGGGAACACAGATACGCAGTATTTT
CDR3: CASSVGGNTDTQYF

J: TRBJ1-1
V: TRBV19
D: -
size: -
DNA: TGTGCCAGTAGTGCGACTCCCCGTGCCACTGAAGCTTTCTTT
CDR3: CASSATPRATEAFF

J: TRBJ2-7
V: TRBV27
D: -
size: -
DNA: TGTGCCAGCAGTCCACCCTCCAGGGACTACGAGCAGTACTTC
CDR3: CASSPPSRDYEQYF

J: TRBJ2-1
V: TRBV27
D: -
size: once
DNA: TGTGCCAGCAGTTTATTGGGCAGATACAATGAGCAGTTCTTC
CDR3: CASSLLGRYNEQFF

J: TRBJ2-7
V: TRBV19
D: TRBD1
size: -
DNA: TGTGCCAGTAGTATTTTCGGGACAGTTGACGAGCAGTACTTC
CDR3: CASSIFGTVDEQYF

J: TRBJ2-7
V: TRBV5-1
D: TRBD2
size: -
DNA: TGCGCCAGCAGCTTCGCTAGCGGGAGTAACATCGCCTACGAGCAGTACTTC
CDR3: CASSFASGSNIAYEQYF

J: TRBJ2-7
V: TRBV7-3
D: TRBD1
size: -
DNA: TGTGCCAGCAGCGCGACAGGGTTGGACGAGCAGTACTTC
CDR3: CASSATGLDEQYF

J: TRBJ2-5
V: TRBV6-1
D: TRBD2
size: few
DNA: TGTGCCAGCAGTGACGACTTAGCGGGGGCTCAAGAGACCCAGTACTTC
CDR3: CASSDDLAGAQETQYF

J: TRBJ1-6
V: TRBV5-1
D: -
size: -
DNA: TGCGCCAGCAGCTTGGCCTGGGGGGAAGATTCACCCCTCCACTTT
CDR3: CASSLAWGEDSPLHF

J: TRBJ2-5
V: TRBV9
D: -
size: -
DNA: TGTGCCAGCAGCGTAGATGGGAGCGTGGAGACCCAGTACTTC
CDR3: CASSVDGSVETQYF

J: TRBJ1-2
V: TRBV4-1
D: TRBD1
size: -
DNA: TGCGCCAGCAGCCAAGAAGGGCAGGGGGTTCACTATGGCTACACCTTC
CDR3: CASSQEGQGVHYGYTF

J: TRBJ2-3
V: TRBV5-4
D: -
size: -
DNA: TGTGCCAGCAGCTCCCGGGACAACACAGATACGCAGTATTTT
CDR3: CASSSRDNTDTQYF

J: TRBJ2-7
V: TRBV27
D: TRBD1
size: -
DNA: TGTGCCAGCAGTTTATCGACAGGGGGCGGATGGGAGCAGTACTTC
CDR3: CASSLSTGGGWEQYF

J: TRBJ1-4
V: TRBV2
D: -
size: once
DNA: TGTGCCAGCAGTGAAGGACTAGGGGGAGTTGAAAAACTGTTTTTT
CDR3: CASSEGLGGVEKLFF

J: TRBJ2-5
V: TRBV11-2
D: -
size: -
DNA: TGTGCCAGCAGCCCCGTGAGGGGAGGAGAGACCCAGTACTTC
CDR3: CASSPVRGGETQYF

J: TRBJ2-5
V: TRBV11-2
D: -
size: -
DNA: TGTGCCAGCAGCCATTGGACGGCGTTCGGCGGGGAGACCCAGTACTTC
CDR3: CASSHWTAFGGETQYF

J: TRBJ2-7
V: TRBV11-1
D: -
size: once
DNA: TGTGCCAGCAGCTCCCCCACGGACTCTGTCTACGAGCAGTACTTC
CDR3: CASSSPTDSVYEQYF

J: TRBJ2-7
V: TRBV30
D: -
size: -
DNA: TGTGCCTGGAGTGGATCGACGGTAGGGCTCCACGAGCAGTACTTC
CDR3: CAWSGSTVGLHEQYF

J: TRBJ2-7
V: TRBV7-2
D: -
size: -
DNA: TGTGCCAGCAGCTTAGTGGGCGGAACCTACGAGCAGTACTTC
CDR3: CASSLVGGTYEQYF

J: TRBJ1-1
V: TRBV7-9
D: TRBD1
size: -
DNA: TGTGCCAGCAGCACATGGACAGGGGGCCTGAACACTGAAGCTTTCTTT
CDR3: CASSTWTGGLNTEAFF

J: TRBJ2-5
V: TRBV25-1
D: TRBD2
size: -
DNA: TGTGCCAGCAGCCCCACGGGAGGACTAGCGGGGCAAGAGACCCAGTACTTC
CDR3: CASSPTGGLAGQETQYF

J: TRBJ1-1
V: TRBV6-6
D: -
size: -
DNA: TGTGCCAGCAGTTACTCCGGACGAGACCCTGTTGAAGCTTTCTTT
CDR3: CASSYSGRDPVEAFF

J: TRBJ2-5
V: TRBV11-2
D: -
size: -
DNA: TGTGCCAGCAGCTTAGTCAGGGGGGCCAGAGAGACCCAGTACTTC
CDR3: CASSLVRGARETQYF

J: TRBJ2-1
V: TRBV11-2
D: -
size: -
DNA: TGTGCCAGCAGCTTAGTAATTGGACAGTACAATGAGCAGTTCTTC
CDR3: CASSLVIGQYNEQFF

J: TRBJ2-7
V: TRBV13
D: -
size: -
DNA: TGTGCCAGCAGCCCGGGGACGGCCGAGCAGTACTTC
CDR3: CASSPGTAEQYF

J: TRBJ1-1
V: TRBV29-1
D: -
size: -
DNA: TGCAGCGTTGAAGGATCACTGAACACTGAAGCTTTCTTT
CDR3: CSVEGSLNTEAFF

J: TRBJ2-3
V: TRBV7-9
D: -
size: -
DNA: TGTGCCAGCAGCTTAGCGGAGGGAACGGATACGCAGTATTTT
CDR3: CASSLAEGTDTQYF

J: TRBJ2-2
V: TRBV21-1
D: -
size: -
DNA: TGTGCCAGCAGCAAAAATCCCGTCCGGGGGTACACCGGGGAGCTGTTTTTT
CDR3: CASSKNPVRGYTGELFF

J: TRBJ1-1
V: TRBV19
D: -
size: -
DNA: TGTGCCAGCACAATCAGATTAGAGAACACTGAAGCTTTCTTT
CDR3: CASTIRLENTEAFF

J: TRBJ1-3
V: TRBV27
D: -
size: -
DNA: TGTGCCAGCAGTACCCGGGGAACTGGAAACACCATATATTTT
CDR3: CASSTRGTGNTIYF

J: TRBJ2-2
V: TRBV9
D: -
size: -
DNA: TGTGCCAGCTCAGGAGGCCCCGGGGAGCTGTTTTTT
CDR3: CASSGGPGELFF

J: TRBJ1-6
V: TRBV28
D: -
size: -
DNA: TGTGCCAGCAGTTTATATCACGGGGGCTTGGATTCACCCCTCCACTTT
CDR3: CASSLYHGGLDSPLHF

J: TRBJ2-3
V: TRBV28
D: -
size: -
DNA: TGTGCCAGCAGTCTCCTGCAGGCAGATACGCAGTATTTT
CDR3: CASSLLQADTQYF

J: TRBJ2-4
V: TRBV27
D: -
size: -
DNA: TGTGCCAGCAGTTTGTCTGGGAGAAACATTCAGTACTTC
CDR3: CASSLSGRNIQYF

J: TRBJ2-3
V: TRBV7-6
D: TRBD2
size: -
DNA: TGTGCCAGCAGCTTCTTAGCGGGGGGGCATAGTCCAGATACGCAGTATTTT
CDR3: CASSFLAGGHSPDTQYF

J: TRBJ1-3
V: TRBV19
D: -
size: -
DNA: TGTGCCAGTAACGTTGGGGCAGCTTTTGGAAACACCATATATTTT
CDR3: CASNVGAAFGNTIYF

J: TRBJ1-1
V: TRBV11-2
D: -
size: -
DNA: TGTGCCAGCAGCTCTTTACAGGGAGAGAACACTGAAGCTTTCTTT
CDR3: CASSSLQGENTEAFF

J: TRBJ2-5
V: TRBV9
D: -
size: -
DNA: TGTGCCAGCAGCGGAGGCGACGAGACTACTGGAGAGACCCAGTACTTC
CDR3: CASSGGDETTGETQYF

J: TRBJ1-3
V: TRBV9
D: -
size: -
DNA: TGTGCCAGCAGCGTAGATGTGGAATCTGGAAACACCATATATTTT
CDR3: CASSVDVESGNTIYF

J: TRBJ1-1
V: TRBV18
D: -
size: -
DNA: TGTGCCAGCTCACCAATCTGGGCAGACGAACTTCGGACTGAAGCTTTCTTT
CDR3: CASSPIWADELRTEAFF

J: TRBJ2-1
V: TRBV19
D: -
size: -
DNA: TGTGCCAGTAGCCTGGCGGGTTTCCCTCCGAATGAGCAGTTCTTC
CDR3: CASSLAGFPPNEQFF

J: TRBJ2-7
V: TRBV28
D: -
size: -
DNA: TGTGCCAGCAGTTGGGGCAGGGGGGACTACGAGCAGTACTTC
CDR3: CASSWGRGDYEQYF

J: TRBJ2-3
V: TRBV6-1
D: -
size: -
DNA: TGTGCCACACACTTCCCAGATACGCAGTATTTT
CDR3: CATHFPDTQYF